This TCR beta chain came from a study of naive and memory T cell subsets. Only a few counts were recorded for this clonotype. Antigen: not known. This CDR3 has 14 residues. In germline, CDR1 is SGHVS, CDR2 FNYEAQ. The V end was cut by 1 base, the J end by 7 bases, with 13 bases between. Both TRBC1 and TRBC2 were covered by a beta constant-region primer of two equimolar oligonucleotides. Nested alpha and beta constant-region primers with the SP2 primer drove four PCR rounds on ligated cDNA. A 12-nucleotide UMI and the SP2 primer were added to the cDNA 3' end by oligonucleotide ligation. TCRdb passed the UMI-ligation and nested PCR reads through MiXCR, listing each CDR3 protein once. The table shows about 150,000 distinct CDR3 sequences, with 22% occurring only once. Findings and caveats of the study: Over 95% of naive TCR sequences appeared only once after error correction, unlike memory subsets. In CD4 and CD8 cells, diversity dropped from naive through EMRA. A few larger clonotypes appeared in naive repertoires, especially CD8, possibly memory cells re-expressing CD45RA.

Sequenced material: naive CD4+ T cells from blood. This receptor was identified in a human donor in good health. The chain carries TRBV7-6 and TRBJ1-1; perhaps TRBD1 as D (5 bases). The CDR3 region has the DNA TGTGCCAGCAGCTTAGGGGGGGGTTTCGGTGAAGCTTTCTTT. This codes for CASSLGGGFGEAFF.